This T cell receptor (beta chain) derives from a study of T cells expressing NK-cell markers. Study observations and caveats: In several donors, dominant clonotypes made up about 25-65% of CD3+CD56-NKG2C+ cells. More than five donors showed dominant NKG2C+ clonotypes comprising about 1.0-7.5% of their CD8+ T cells. Whether the expanded NKG2C+ T cell clones recognized HCMV remained unclear.

Points on this clonotype: Its specificity is unknown.

TCRdb re-analyzed the 5' RACE reads; it lists each CDR3 protein once, without DNA. This repertoire comprises around 100,000 distinct CDR3 sequences; its ten largest clones make up around a sixth. This clonotype was obtained from a woman between 18 and 70 years old in good health. Source material: blood T cells: a sorted CD56 or NKG2C T cell subset, CD4+ or CD8+ T cells, or bulk PBMC T cells (not recorded which).

The CDR3 region is CASSPATGGNTEAFF. The chain is built from TRBV19 and TRBJ1-1. CDR1 is LNHDA and CDR2 is SQIVND in the germline V gene (reference sequence). The CDR3 spans 15 residues. Full variable domain (outside the CDR3, taken from reference TRBV19 and TRBJ1-1): DGGITQSPKYLFRKEGQNVTLSCEQNLNHDAMYWYRQDPGQGLRLIYYSQIVNDFQKGDIAEGYSVSREKKESFPLTVTSAQKNPTAFYLCASSPATGGNTEAFFGQGTRLTVV.